These T cell receptor beta chains were read from a single sample in a study of metastatic and nonmetastatic thyroid tumors. TCRdb re-called the PCR reads through MiXCR. This sample carries more than 20,000 clones, approximately 25% of them seen once, and the ten largest clones take 5% to 7.5%. Sequenced input: tumor tissue. The receptor source for this set is a female donor with papillary thyroid cancer or a benign thyroid nodule (not recorded which). Some clones in this sample may be carry-over from other donors' samples. The CDR3 runs from the conserved cysteine through the conserved F or W. A D gene is named only where the DNA matches it firmly. Only some rows state a clone size, as once, few, many or a class for expanded clones.

j_gene | v_gene | d_gene | abundance | CDR3nt | CDR3aa
TRBJ1-5 | TRBV5-1 | . | many | TGCGCCAGCAGCTTCGGTGGAAATAGCAATCAGCCCCAGCATTTT | CASSFGGNSNQPQHF
TRBJ1-3 | TRBV6-5 | . | . | TGTGCCAGCAGGTACAGCTCTGGAAACACCATATATTTT | CASRYSSGNTIYF
TRBJ1-2 | TRBV18 | . | many | TGTGCCAGCTCACCATCCGGGCCTAACTACGGCGGCTACACCTTC | CASSPSGPNYGGYTF
TRBJ1-2 | TRBV5-1 | TRBD1 | medium-sized | TGCGCCAGCAGCTTGGACAGGGGGCGTTATGGCTACACCTTC | CASSLDRGRYGYTF
TRBJ2-5 | TRBV9 | . | few | TGTGCCAGCAGCGTAGGACCTCCGGGAGAGACCCAGTACTTC | CASSVGPPGETQYF
TRBJ1-5 | TRBV6-1 | . | many | TGTGCCAGCAGTGAGCTACAAACGGGAAATCAGCCCCAGCATTTT | CASSELQTGNQPQHF
TRBJ2-3 | TRBV12-3/TRBV12-4 | . | . | TGTGCCAGCAGTTTCTCTAACAGGCCCAGCACAGATACGCAGTATTTT | CASSFSNRPSTDTQYF
TRBJ2-7 | TRBV4-1 | . | . | TGCGCCAGCAGCCAAGGGGTAGCTGCCTACGAGCAGTACTTC | CASSQGVAAYEQYF
TRBJ2-5 | TRBV28 | . | many | TGTGCCAGCAGTTTTGTGGAGACCCAGTACTTC | CASSFVETQYF
TRBJ2-7 | TRBV6-2/TRBV6-3 | . | few | TGTGCCACCAGCAGTCGTCGCCGAGGGAGACACGAGCAGTACTTC | CATSSRRRGRHEQYF
TRBJ2-7 | TRBV4-1 | . | . | TGCGCCAGCATGCCCCGGAGGGAAGTCTCGTGTGAGCAGTACTTC | CASMPRREVSCEQYF